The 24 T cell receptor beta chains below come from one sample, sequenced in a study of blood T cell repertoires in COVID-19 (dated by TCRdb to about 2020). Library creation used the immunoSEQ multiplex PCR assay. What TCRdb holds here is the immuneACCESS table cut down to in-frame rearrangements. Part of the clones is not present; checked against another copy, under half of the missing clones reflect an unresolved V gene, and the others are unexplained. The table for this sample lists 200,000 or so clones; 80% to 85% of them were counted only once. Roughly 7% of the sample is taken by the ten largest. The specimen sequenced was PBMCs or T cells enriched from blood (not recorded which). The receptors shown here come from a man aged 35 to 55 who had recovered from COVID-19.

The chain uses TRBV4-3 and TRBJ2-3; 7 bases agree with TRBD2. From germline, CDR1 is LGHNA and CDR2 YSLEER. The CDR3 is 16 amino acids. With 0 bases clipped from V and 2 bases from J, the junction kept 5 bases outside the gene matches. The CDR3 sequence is CASSQDSGGNTDTQYF. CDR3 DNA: TGCGCCAGCAGCCAAGATTCGGGGGGTAACACAGATACGCAGTATTTT.

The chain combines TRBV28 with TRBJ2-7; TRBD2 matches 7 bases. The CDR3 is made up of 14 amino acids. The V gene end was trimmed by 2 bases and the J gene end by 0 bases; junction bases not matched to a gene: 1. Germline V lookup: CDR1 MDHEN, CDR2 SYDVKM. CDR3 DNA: TGTGCCAGCAGTTTAAGCGGGGTCTCCTACGAGCAGTACTTC. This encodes CASSLSGVSYEQYF.

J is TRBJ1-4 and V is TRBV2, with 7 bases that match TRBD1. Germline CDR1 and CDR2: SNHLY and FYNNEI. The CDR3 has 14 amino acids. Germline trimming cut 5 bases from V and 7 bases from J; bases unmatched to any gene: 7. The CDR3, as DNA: TGTGCCAGCAGTCCGACAGGGACGGGTGAAAAACTGTTTTTT. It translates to CASSPTGTGEKLFF.

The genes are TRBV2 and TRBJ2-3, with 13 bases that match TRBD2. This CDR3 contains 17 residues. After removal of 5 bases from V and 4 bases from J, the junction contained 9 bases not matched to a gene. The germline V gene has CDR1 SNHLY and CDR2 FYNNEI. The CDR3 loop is CASSKLAGGQAADTQYF. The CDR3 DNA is TGTGCCAGCAGTAAACTAGCGGGGGGGCAGGCGGCAGATACGCAGTATTTT.

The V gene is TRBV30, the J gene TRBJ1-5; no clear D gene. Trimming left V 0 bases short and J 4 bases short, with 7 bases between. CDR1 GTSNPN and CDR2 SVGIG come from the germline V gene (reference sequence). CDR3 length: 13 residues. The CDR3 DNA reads TGTGCCTGGAGTGTACTCGGGAATCAGCCCCAGCATTTT. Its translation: CAWSVLGNQPQHF. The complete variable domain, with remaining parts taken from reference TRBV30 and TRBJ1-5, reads SQTIHQWPATLVQPVGSPLSLECTVEGTSNPNLYWYRQAAGRGLQLLFYSVGIGQISSEVPQNLSASRPQDRQFILSSKKLLLSDSGFYLCAWSVLGNQPQHFGDGTRLSIL.

CDR3 sequence: CASRRFGRDSFRNEQFF. The CDR3, as DNA: TGTGCCAGCAGGCGATTCGGCAGGGACTCCTTTCGCAATGAGCAGTTCTTC. V and J are TRBV27 and TRBJ2-1; D perhaps matches TRBD2 (6 bases). CDR3 length: 17 amino acids. Germline CDR1 and CDR2: MNHEY and SMNVEV (reference sequence). The V end lost 6 bases, the J end lost 6 bases, and 24 bases lay between the germline ends.

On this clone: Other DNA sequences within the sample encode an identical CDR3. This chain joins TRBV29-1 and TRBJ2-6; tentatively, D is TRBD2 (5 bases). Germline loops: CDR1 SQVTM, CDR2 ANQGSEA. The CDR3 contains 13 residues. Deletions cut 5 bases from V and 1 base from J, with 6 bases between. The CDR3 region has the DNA TGCAGCGTTAGGGAGTCTGGGGCCAACGTCCTGACTTTC. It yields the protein CSVRESGANVLTF.

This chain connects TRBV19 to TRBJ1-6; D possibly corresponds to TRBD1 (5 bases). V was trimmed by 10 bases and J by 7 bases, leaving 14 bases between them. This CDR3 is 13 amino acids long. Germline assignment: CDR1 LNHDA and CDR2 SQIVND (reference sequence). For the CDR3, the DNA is TGTGCCACCACCGACAGACAGAATTCACCCCTCCACTTT. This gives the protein CATTDRQNSPLHF.

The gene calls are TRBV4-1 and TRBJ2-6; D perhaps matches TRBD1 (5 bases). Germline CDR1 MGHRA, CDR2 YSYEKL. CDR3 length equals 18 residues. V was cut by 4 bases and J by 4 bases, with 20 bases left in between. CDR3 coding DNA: TGCGCCAGCAGCCCGCTGGGGCTTCTGACAGCCGGGGCCAACGTCCTGACTTTC. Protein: CASSPLGLLTAGANVLTF.

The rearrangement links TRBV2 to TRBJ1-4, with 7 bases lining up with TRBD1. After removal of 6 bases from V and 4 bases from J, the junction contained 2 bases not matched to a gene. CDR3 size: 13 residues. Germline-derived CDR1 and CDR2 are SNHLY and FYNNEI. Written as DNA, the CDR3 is TGTGCCAGCAGATACAGGGGTAATGAAAAACTGTTTTTT. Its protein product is CASRYRGNEKLFF.

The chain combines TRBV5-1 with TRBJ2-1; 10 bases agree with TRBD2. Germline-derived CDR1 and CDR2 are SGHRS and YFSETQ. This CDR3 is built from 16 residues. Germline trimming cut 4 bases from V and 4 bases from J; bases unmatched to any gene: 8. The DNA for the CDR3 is TGCGCCAGCAGCGGTAGCGGGGGGCATCATTACAATGAGCAGTTCTTC. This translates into CASSGSGGHHYNEQFF.

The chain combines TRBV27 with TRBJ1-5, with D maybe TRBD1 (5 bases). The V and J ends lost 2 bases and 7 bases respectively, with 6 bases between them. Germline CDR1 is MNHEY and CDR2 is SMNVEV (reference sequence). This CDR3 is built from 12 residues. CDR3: CASSLQGQPQHF. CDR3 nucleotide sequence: TGTGCCAGCAGTTTACAGGGACAGCCCCAGCATTTT.

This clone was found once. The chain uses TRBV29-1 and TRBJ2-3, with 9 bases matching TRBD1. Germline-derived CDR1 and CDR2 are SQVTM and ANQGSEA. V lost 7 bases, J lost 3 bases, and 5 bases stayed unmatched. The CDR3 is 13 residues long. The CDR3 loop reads CSANRGQTDTQYF. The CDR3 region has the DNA TGCAGCGCGAACAGGGGGCAGACAGATACGCAGTATTTT.

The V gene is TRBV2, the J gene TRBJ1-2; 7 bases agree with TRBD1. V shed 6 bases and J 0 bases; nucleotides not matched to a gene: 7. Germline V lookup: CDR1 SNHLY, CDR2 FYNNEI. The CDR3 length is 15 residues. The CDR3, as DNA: TGTGCCAGCAGCCGGGACAGTCTTACTAACTATGGCTACACCTTC. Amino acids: CASSRDSLTNYGYTF.

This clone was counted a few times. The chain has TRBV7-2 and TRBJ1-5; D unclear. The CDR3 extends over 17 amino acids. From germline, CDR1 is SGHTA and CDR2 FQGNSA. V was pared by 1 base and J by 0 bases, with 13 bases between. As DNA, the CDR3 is TGTGCCAGCAGCTTAGAGAGAGGCAGCTATAGCAATCAGCCCCAGCATTTT. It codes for CASSLERGSYSNQPQHF.

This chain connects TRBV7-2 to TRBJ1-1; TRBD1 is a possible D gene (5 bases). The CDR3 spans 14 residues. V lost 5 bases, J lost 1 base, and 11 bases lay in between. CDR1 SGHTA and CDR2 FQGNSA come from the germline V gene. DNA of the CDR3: TGTGCCAGCAGCCCGGGGGGACCGAACACTGAAGCTTTCTTT. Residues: CASSPGGPNTEAFF. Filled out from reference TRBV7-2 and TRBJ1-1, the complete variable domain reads GAGVSQSPSNKVTEKGKDVELRCDPISGHTALYWYRQSLGQGLEFLIYFQGNSAPDKSGLPSDRFSAERTGGSVSTLTIQRTQQEDSAVYLCASSPGGPNTEAFFGQGTRLTVV.

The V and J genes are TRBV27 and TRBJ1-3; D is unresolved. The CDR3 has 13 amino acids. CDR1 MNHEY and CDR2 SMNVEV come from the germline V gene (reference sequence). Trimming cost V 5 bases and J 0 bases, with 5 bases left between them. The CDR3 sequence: CASSPLSGNTIYF. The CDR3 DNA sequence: TGTGCCAGCAGTCCCCTCTCTGGAAACACCATATATTTT.

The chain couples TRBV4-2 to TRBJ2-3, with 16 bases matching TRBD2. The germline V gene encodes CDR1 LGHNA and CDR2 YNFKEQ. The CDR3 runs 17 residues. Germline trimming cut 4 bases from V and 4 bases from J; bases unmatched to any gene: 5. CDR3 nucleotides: TGTGCCAGCAGCCTCGGGACTAGCGGGGGGGCGCCAGATACGCAGTATTTT. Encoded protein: CASSLGTSGGAPDTQYF.

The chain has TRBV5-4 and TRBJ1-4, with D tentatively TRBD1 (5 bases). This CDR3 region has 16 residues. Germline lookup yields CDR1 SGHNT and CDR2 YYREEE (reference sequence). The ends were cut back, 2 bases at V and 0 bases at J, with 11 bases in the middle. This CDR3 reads CASSFGGIPTNEKLFF. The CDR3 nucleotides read TGTGCCAGCAGCTTCGGGGGGATCCCAACTAATGAAAAACTGTTTTTT. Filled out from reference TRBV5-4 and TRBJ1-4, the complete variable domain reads ETGVTQSPTHLIKTRGQQVTLRCSSQSGHNTVSWYQQALGQGPQFIFQYYREEENGRGNFPPRFSGLQFPNYSSELNVNALELDDSALYLCASSFGGIPTNEKLFFGSGTQLSVL.

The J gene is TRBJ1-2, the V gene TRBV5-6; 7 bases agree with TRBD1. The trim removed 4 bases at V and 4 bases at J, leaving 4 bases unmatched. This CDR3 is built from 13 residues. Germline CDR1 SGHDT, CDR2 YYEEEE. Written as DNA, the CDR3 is TGTGCCAGCAGCAAGGACAGGATCTATGGCTACACCTTC. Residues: CASSKDRIYGYTF. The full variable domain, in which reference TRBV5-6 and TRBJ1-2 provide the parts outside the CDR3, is DAGVTQSPTHLIKTRGQQVTLRCSPKSGHDTVSWYQQALGQGPQFIFQYYEEEERQRGNFPDRFSGHQFPNYSSELNVNALLLGDSALYLCASSKDRIYGYTFGSGTRLTVV.

This CDR3 is CASSERPSQGSAREQYF. As DNA, the CDR3 is TGTGCCAGCAGTGAAAGGCCCTCACAGGGGTCCGCCCGCGAGCAGTACTTC. The chain joins TRBV6-1 to TRBJ2-7; 7 nucleotides line up with TRBD1. The trim removed 2 bases at V and 6 bases at J, leaving 16 bases unmatched. The CDR3 is 17 amino acids. Germline values: CDR1 MNHNS, CDR2 SASEGT.

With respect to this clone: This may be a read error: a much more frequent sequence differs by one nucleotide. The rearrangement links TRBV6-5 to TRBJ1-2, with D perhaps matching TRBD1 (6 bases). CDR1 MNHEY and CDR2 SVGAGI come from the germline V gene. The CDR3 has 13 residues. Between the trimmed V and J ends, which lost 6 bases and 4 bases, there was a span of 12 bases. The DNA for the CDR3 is TGTGCCAGCAGCCAAGGACAGTTCTATGGCTACACCTTC. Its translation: CASSQGQFYGYTF.

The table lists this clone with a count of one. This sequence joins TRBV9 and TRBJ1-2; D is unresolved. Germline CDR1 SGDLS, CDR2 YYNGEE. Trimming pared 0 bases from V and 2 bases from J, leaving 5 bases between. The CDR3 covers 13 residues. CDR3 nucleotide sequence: TGTGCCAGCAGCGTAGACCTAAACTATGGCTACACCTTC. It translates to CASSVDLNYGYTF. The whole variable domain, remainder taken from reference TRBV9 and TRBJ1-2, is DSGVTQTPKHLITATGQRVTLRCSPRSGDLSVYWYQQSLDQGLQFLIQYYNGEERAKGNILERFSAQQFPDLHSELNLSSLELGDSALYFCASSVDLNYGYTFGSGTRLTVV.

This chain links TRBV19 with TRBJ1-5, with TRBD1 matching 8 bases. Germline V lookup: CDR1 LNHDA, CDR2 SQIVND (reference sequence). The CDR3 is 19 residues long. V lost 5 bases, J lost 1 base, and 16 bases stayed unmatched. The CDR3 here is CASSPRTGQPPNSNQPQHF. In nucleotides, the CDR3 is TGTGCCAGTAGTCCGAGGACAGGGCAACCCCCTAACAGCAATCAGCCCCAGCATTTT.